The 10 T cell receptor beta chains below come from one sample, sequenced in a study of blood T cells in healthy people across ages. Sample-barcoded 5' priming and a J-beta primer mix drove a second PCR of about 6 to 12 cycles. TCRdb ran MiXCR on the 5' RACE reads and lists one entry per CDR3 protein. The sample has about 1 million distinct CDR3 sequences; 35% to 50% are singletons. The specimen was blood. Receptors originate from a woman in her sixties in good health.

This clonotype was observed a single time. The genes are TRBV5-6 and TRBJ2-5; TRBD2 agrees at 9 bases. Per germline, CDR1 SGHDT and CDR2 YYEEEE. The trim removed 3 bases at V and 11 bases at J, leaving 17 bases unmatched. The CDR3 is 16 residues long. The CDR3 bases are TGTGCCAGCAGCTCACGACTAGCGGAATCTTACAATGAGCAGTACTTC. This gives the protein CASSSRLAESYNEQYF.

CDR3 loop: CASSLPGTGAYGYTF. CDR3 nucleotides: TGTGCCAGCAGCTTACCCGGGACAGGCGCTTATGGCTACACCTTC. The chain couples TRBV7-9 to TRBJ1-2; 8 bases map to TRBD1. V dropped 2 bases and J dropped 5; count of bases not matched to a gene: 7. The CDR3 length is 15 residues. CDR1 and CDR2 from the germline V gene are SEHNR and FQNEAQ (reference sequence).

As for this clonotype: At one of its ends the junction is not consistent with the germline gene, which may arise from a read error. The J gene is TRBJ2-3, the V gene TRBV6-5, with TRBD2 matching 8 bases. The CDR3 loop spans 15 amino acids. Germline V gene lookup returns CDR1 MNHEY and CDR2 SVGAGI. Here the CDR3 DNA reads TGTGCCGGCAGTTACTCGGGGGGGCACACAGATACGCAGTATTTT. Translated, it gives CAGSYSGGHTDTQYF.

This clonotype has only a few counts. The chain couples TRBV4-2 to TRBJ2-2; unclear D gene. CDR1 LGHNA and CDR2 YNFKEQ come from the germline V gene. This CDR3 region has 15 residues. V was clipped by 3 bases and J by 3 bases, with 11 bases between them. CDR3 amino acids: CASSQITADTGELFF. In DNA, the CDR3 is TGTGCCAGCAGCCAGATAACGGCAGACACCGGGGAGCTGTTTTTT.

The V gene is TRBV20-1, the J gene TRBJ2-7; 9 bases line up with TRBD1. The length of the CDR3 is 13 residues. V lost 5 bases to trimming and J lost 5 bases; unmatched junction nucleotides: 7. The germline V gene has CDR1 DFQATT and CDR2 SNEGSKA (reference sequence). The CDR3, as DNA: TGCAGTGCTTCTCGGACAGGGGTCCACGAGCAGTACTTC. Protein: CSASRTGVHEQYF.

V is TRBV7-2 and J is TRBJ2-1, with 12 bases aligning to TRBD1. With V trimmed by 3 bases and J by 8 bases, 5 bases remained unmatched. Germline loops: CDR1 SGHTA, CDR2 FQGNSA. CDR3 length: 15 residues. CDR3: CASSFGTGGQDEQFF. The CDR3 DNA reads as TGTGCCAGCAGCTTCGGGACAGGGGGCCAGGATGAGCAGTTCTTC. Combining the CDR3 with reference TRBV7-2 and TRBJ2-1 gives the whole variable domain GAGVSQSPSNKVTEKGKDVELRCDPISGHTALYWYRQSLGQGLEFLIYFQGNSAPDKSGLPSDRFSAERTGGSVSTLTIQRTQQEDSAVYLCASSFGTGGQDEQFFGPGTRLTVL.

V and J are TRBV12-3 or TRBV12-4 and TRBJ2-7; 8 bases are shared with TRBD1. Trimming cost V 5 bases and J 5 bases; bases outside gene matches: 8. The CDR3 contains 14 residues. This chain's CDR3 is CASSARTGLHEQYF. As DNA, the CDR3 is TGTGCCAGCAGTGCCCGGACAGGGTTGCACGAGCAGTACTTC.

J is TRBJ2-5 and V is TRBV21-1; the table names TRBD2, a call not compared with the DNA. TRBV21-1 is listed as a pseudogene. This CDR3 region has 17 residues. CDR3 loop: CASSTWTSGREQETQYF. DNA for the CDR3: TGTGCCAGCAGCACCTGGACTAGCGGGAGGGAACAAGAGACCCAGTACTTC.

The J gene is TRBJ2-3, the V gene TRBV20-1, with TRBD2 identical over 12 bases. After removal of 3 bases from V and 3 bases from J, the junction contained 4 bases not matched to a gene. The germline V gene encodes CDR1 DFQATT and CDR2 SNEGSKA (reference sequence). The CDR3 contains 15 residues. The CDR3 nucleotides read TGCAGTGCTAGCTCCGGGACTAGCGGGACAGATACGCAGTATTTT. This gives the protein CSASSGTSGTDTQYF.

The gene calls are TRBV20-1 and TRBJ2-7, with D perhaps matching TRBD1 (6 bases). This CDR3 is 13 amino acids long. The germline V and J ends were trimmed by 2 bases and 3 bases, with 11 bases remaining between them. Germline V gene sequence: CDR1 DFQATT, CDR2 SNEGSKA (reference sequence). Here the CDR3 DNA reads TGCAGTGCTAGAAGTACAGGGATCTACGAGCAGTACTTC. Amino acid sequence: CSARSTGIYEQYF.